This TCR beta chain was documented in a study of blood T cell repertoires in COVID-19. Study-wide context: Acute-phase and convalescent COVID-19 samples originated in the United States, Italy and Spain. The analysed material was cDNA or gDNA that came from T cells, B-cell-depleted T cells, or PBMCs.

Per germline, CDR1 MNHEY and CDR2 SMNVEV (reference sequence). This CDR3 region has 13 residues. Trimming removed 4 bases at V and 6 bases at J, with 12 bases between. Sequencing used immunoSEQ multiplex PCR; TCRdb keeps in-frame clones, though not all of them. The sample has 100,000 to 150,000 clones; about 86% are singletons. The rearrangement uses TRBV27 and TRBJ1-2; D perhaps matches TRBD1 (6 bases). The receptor was derived from a man older than 75 with active or convalescent COVID-19. The sample was peripheral blood. In DNA form, the CDR3 reads TGTGCCAGCAGTTCGACAGGTTTGAATGGCTACACCTTC. This codes for CASSSTGLNGYTF.